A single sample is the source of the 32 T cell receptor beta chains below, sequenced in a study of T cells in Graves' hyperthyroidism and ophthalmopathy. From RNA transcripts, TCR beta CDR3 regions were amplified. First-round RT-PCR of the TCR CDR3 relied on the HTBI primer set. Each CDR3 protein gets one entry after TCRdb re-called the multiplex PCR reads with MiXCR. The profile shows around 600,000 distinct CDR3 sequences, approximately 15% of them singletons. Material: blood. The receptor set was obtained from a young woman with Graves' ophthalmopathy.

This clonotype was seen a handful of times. In DNA, the CDR3 is TGCGCCAGCAGCCAAGAATACGGAGGGGATGCAGATACGCAGTATTTT. It is translated as CASSQEYGGDADTQYF. This rearrangement joins TRBV4-3 to TRBJ2-3; TRBD2 might be the D (6 bases). V shed 0 bases and J shed 4 bases, with 14 bases lying between them. Germline V gene data show CDR1 as LGHNA and CDR2 as YSLEER. The CDR3 is 16 amino acids.

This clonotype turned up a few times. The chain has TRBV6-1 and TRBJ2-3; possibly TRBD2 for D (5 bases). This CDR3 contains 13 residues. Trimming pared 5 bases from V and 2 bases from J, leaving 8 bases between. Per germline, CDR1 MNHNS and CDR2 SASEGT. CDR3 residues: CASSKEATDTQYF. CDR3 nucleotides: TGTGCCAGCAGTAAGGAGGCCACAGATACGCAGTATTTT.

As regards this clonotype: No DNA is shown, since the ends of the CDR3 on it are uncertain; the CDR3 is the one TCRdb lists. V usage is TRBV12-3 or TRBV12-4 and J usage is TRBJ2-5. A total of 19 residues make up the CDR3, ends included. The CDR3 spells CASSFYICSAIQLGETQYF.

The CDR3 region is CASSLLGGQAFF. CDR3 DNA sequence: TGTGCCAGCAGCTTACTGGGGGGCCAAGCTTTCTTT. J is TRBJ1-1 and V is TRBV7-9, with D tentatively TRBD1 (6 bases). Trimming left V 2 bases short and J 9 bases short, with 10 bases between. CDR3 size: 12 residues. Germline CDR1 is SEHNR and CDR2 is FQNEAQ (reference sequence). The full variable domain, completed using reference TRBV7-9 and TRBJ1-1, is DTGVSQNPRHKITKRGQNVTFRCDPISEHNRLYWYRQTLGQGPEFLTYFQNEAQLEKSRLLSDRFSAERPKGSFSTLEIQRTEQGDSAMYLCASSLLGGQAFFGQGTRLTVV.

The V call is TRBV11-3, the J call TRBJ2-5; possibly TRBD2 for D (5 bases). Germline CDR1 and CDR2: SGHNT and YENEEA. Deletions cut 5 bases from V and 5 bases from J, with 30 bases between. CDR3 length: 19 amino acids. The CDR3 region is CASSATRFVSTPVGETQYF. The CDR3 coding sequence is TGTGCCAGCAGCGCAACTAGATTTGTGTCGACCCCGGTTGGGGAGACCCAGTACTTC.

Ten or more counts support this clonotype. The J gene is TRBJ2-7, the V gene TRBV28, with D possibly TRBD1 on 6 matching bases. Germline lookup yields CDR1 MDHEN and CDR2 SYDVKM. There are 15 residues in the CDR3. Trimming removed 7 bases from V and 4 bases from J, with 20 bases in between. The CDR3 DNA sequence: TGTGCCAGCAAACCGGGCGCAGGGGTTTCGTACGAGCAGTACTTC. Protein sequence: CASKPGAGVSYEQYF.

The CDR3 sequence: CASSLGRQGASYGYTF. CDR3 DNA: TGTGCCAGCAGCTTAGGAAGACAGGGGGCGAGCTATGGCTACACCTTC. The chain employs TRBV7-9 and TRBJ1-2, with 10 nucleotides matching TRBD1. The CDR3 spans 16 residues. CDR1 and CDR2 from the germline V gene are SEHNR and FQNEAQ (reference sequence). V trimming: 1 base; J trimming: 4 bases; junction bases outside the gene matches: 6. Using reference TRBV7-9 and TRBJ1-2 for the parts outside the CDR3, the full variable domain is DTGVSQNPRHKITKRGQNVTFRCDPISEHNRLYWYRQTLGQGPEFLTYFQNEAQLEKSRLLSDRFSAERPKGSFSTLEIQRTEQGDSAMYLCASSLGRQGASYGYTFGSGTRLTVV.

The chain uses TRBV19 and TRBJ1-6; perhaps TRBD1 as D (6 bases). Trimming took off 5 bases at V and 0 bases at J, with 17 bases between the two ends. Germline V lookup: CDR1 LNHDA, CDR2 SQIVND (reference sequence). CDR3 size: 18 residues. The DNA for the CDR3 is TGTGCCAGTAGTTCCCTGGACAGTTCATTCTCCTATAATTCACCCCTCCACTTT. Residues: CASSSLDSSFSYNSPLHF.

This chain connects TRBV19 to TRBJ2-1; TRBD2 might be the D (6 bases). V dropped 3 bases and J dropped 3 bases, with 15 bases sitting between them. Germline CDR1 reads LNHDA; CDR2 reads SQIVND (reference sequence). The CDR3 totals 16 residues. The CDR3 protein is CASSIGGVPFYNEQFF. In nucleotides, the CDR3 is TGTGCCAGTAGTATTGGAGGGGTACCCTTCTACAATGAGCAGTTCTTC. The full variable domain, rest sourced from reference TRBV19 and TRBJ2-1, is DGGITQSPKYLFRKEGQNVTLSCEQNLNHDAMYWYRQDPGQGLRLIYYSQIVNDFQKGDIAEGYSVSREKKESFPLTVTSAQKNPTAFYLCASSIGGVPFYNEQFFGPGTRLTVL.

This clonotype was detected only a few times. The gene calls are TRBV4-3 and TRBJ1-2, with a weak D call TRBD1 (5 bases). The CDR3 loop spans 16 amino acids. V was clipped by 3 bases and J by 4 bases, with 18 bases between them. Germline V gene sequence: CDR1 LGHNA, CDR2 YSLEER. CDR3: CASSQNAGEYGYGYTF. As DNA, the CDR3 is TGCGCCAGCAGCCAGAACGCGGGGGAATACGGCTATGGCTACACCTTC.

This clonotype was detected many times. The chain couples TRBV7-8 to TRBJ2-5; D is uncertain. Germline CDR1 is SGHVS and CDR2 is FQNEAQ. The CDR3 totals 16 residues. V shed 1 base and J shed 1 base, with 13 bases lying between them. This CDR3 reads CASSLEGPTFQETQYF. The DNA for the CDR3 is TGTGCCAGCAGCTTAGAAGGGCCGACATTCCAAGAGACCCAGTACTTC.

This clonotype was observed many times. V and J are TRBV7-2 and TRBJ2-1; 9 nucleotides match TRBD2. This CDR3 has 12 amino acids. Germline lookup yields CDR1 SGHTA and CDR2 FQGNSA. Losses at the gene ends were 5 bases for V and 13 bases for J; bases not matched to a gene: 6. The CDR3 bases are TGTGCCAGCAGCCCGACTAGCGGATCACAGTTCTTC. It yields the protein CASSPTSGSQFF.

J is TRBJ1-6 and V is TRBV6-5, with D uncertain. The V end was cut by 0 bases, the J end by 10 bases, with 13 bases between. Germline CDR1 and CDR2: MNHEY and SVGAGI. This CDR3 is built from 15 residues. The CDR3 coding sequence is TGTGCCAGCAGTTACTCTGACTTAGCGGGCTCACCCCTCCACTTT. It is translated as CASSYSDLAGSPLHF.

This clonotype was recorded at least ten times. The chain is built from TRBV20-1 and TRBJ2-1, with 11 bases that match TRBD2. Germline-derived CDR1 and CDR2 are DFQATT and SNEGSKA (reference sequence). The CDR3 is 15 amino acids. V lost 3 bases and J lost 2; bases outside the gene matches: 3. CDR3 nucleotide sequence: TGCAGTGCTAGCGAACTAGCGGGGGCCTACAATGAGCAGTTCTTC. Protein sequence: CSASELAGAYNEQFF.

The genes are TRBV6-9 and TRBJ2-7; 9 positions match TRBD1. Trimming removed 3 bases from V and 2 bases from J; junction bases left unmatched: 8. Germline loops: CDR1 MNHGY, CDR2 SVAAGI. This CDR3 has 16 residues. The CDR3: CASSYLTWDRAYEQYF. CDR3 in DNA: TGTGCCAGCAGTTACCTAACCTGGGACAGGGCCTACGAGCAGTACTTC.

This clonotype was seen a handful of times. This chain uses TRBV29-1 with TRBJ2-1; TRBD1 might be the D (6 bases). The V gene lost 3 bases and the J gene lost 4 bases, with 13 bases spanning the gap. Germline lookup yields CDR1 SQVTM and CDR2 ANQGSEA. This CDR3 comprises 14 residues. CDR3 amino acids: CSVDSGQLYNEQFF. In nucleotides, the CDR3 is TGCAGCGTTGATTCCGGACAGCTATACAATGAGCAGTTCTTC.

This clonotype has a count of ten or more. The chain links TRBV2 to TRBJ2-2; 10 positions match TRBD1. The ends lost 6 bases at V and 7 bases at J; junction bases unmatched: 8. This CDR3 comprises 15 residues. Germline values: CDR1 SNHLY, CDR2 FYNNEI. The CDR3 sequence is CASRTGTGVVGELFF. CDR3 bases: TGTGCCAGCAGAACCGGGACAGGGGTTGTCGGGGAGCTGTTTTTT.

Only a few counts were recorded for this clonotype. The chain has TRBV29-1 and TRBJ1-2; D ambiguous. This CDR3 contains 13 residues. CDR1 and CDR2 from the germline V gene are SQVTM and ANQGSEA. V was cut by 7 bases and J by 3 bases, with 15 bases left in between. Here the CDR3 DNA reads TGCAGCGCGGGGATAAGGGATCACTATGGCTACACCTTC. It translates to CSAGIRDHYGYTF.

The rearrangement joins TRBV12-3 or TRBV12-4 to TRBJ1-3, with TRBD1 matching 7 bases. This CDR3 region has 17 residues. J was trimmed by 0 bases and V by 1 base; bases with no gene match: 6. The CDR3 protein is CASSLVTGLSSGNTIYF. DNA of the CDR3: TGTGCCAGCAGTTTAGTGACAGGGTTGAGCTCTGGAAACACCATATATTTT.

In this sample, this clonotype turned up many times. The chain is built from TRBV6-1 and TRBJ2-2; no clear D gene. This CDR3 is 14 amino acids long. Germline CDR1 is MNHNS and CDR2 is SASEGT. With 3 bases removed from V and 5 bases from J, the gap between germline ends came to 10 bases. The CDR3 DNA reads TGTGCCAGCAGTGATTTATCGTGGACCGGGGAGCTGTTTTTT. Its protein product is CASSDLSWTGELFF.

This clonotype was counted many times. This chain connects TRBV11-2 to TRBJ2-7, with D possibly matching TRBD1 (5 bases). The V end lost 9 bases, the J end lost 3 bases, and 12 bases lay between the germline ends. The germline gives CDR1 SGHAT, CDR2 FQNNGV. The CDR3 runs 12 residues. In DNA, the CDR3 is TGTGCCAGTTCCACAGGAAACTACGAGCAGTACTTC. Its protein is CASSTGNYEQYF.

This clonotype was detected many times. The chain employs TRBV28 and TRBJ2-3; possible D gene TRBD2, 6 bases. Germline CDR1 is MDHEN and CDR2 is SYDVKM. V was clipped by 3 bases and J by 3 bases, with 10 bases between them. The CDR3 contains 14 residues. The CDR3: CASSFLGRTDTQYF. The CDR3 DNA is TGTGCCAGCAGTTTCTTGGGGAGGACAGATACGCAGTATTTT.

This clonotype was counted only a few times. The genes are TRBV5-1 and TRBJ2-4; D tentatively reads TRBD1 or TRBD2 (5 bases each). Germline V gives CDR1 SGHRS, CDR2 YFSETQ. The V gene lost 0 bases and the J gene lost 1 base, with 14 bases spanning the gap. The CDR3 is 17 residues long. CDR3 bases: TGCGCCAGCAGCTTGGAGTTGGGGCCGGGGGCCAAAAACATTCAGTACTTC. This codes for CASSLELGPGAKNIQYF.

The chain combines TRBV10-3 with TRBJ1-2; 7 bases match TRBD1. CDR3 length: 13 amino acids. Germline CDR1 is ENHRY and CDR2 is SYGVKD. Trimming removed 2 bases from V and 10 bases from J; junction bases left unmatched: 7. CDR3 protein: CAISEVAGGDYTF. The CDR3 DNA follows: TGTGCCATCAGTGAGGTAGCAGGGGGAGACTACACCTTC.

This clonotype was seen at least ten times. The CDR3 sequence is CASHYRGAMNTEAFF. CDR3 nucleotides: TGTGCCAGCCACTACCGGGGAGCTATGAACACTGAAGCTTTCTTT. V gene TRBV7-2 combines with J gene TRBJ1-1; D not resolved. The CDR3 consists of 15 residues. V dropped 8 bases and J dropped 0 bases, with 16 bases sitting between them. CDR1 SGHTA and CDR2 FQGNSA come from the germline V gene.

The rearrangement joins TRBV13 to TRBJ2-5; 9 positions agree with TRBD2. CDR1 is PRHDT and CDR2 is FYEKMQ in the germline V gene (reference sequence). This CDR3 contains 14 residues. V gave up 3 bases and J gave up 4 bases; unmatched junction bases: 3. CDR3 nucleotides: TGTGCCAGCAGCTTTGAACTAGCGGGAGAGACCCAGTACTTC. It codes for CASSFELAGETQYF.

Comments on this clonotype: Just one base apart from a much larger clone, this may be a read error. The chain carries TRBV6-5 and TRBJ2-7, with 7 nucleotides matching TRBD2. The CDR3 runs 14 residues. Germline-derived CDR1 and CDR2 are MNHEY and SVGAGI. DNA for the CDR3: TGTGCCAGCAGTACTACATGGGGGGGATACGGGCAGTACTTC. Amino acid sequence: CASSTTWGGYGQYF.

CDR3 bases: TGTGCCACCATCCCCTGGGACTCAAGACGGAAGGGGAACACTGAAGCTTTCTTT. The encoded protein is CATIPWDSRRKGNTEAFF. The chain recombines TRBV2 with TRBJ1-1, with D perhaps matching TRBD1 (5 bases). Trimming left V 10 bases short and J 1 base short, with 28 bases between. Germline lookup yields CDR1 SNHLY and CDR2 FYNNEI. This CDR3 contains 18 residues.

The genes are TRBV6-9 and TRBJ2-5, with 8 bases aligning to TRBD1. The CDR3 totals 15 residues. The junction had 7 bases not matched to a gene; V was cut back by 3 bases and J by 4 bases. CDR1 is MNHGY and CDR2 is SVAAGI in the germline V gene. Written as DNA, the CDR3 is TGTGCCAGCAGTTACTTCGCAGGGGGCGGAGAGACCCAGTACTTC. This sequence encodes CASSYFAGGGETQYF.

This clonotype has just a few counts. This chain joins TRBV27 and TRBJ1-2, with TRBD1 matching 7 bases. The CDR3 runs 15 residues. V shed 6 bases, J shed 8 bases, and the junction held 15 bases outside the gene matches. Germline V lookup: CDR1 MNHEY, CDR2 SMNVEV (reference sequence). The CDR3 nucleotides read TGTGCCAGCAGGTCGTTCAGCAGGGGGTACTGGGGCTACACCTTC. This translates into CASRSFSRGYWGYTF.

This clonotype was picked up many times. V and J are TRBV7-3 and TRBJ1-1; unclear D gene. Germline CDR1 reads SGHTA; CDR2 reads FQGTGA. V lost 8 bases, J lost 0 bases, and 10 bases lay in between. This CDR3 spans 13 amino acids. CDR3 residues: CASRSGMNTEAFF. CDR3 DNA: TGTGCCAGCCGATCCGGGATGAACACTGAAGCTTTCTTT.

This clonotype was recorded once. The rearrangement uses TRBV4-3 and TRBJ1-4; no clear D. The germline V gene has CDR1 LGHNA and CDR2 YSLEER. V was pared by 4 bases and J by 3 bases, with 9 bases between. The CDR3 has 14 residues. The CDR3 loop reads CASSLRRPNEKLFF. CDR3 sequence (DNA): TGCGCCAGCAGCCTGCGCCGTCCTAATGAAAAACTGTTTTTT.